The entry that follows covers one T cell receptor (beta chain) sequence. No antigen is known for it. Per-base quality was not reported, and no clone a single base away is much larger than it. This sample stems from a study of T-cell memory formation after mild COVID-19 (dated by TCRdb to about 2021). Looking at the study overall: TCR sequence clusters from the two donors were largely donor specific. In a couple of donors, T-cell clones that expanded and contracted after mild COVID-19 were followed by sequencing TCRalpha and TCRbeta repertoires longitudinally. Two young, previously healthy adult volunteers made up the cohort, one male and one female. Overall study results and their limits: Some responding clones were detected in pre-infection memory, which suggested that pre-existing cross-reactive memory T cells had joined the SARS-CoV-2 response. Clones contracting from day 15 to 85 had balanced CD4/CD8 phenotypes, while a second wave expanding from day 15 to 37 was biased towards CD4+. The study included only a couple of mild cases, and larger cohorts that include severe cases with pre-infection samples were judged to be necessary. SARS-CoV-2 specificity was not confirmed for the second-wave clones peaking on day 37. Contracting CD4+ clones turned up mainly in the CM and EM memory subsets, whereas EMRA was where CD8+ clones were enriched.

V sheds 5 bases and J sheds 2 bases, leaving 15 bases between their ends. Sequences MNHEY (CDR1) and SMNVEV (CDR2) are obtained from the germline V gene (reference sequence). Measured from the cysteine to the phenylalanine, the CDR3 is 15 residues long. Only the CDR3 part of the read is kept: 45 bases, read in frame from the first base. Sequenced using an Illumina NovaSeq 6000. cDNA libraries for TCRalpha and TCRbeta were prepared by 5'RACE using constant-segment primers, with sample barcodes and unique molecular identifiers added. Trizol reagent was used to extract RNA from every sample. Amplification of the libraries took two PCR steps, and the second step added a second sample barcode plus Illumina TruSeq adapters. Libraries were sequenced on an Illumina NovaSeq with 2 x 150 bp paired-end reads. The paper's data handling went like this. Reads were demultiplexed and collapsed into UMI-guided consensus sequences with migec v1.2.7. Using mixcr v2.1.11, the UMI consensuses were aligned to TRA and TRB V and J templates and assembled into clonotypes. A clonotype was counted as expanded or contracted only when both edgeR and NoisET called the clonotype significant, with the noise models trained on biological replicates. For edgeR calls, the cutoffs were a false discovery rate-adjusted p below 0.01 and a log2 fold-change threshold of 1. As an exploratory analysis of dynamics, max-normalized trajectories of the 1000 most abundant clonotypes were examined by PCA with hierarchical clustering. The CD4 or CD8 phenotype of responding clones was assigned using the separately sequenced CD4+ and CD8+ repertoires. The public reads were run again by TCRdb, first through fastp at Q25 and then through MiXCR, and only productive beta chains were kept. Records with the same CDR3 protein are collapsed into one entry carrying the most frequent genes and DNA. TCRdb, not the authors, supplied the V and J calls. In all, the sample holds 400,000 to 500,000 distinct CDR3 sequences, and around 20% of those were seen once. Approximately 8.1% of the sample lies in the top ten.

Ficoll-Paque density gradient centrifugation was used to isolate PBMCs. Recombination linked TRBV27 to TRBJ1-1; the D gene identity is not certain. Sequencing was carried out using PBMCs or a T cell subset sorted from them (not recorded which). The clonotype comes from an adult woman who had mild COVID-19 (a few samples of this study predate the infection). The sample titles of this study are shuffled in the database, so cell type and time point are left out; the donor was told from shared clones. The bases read TGTGCCAGCAGTCCCGAAGTGGGAAGAAACACTGAAGCTTTCTTT. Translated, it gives CASSPEVGRNTEAFF.